One sample yielded the 8 T cell receptor beta chains listed below, sequenced in a study of T cell repertoires in cytomegalovirus infection. For these receptors, no antigen is known. Via MiXCR, TCRdb re-called the reads, giving one row per CDR3 protein. This table holds some 920,000 distinct CDR3 sequences, around 31% found once. This material consisted of cultured CD8+ T cells from PBMCs, taken from culture after CMV antigen stimulation. The receptors shown here come from a human donor in good health (CMV status not recorded). Some clones in this sample may be carry-over from other donors' samples.

This clonotype was picked up a small number of times. V and J are TRBV12-3 or TRBV12-4 and TRBJ1-2; D gene ambiguous. This CDR3 has 17 amino acids. V was shortened by 3 bases and J by 4 bases, with 21 bases between the two germline ends. The CDR3 reads CASSLGILGSDSYGYTF. DNA for the CDR3: TGTGCCAGCAGTTTGGGGATCCTGGGCAGTGATTCCTATGGCTACACCTTC.

The genes are TRBV7-9 and TRBJ2-2; possibly TRBD1 or TRBD2 for D (5 bases each). V lost 0 bases and J 4 bases, leaving 12 bases between the germline ends. From germline, CDR1 is SEHNR and CDR2 FQNEAQ (reference sequence). CDR3 size: 16 residues. The DNA of the CDR3 is TGTGCCAGCAGCTTAGCCTATGGGGACGGCACCGGGGAGCTGTTTTTT. Its translation: CASSLAYGDGTGELFF.

The sample holds a few counts of this clonotype. CDR3 residues: CASSPGTMSTDTQYF. The CDR3 DNA reads as TGTGCCAGCAGTCCGGGGACAATGAGCACAGATACGCAGTATTTT. The chain uses TRBV27 and TRBJ2-3, with D perhaps TRBD1 (6 bases). With 5 bases removed from V and 0 bases from J, the gap between germline ends came to 12 bases. In germline, CDR1 is MNHEY, CDR2 SMNVEV (reference sequence). The CDR3 contains 15 residues.

This clonotype was seen a handful of times. This rearrangement joins TRBV6-1 to TRBJ2-2; D might be TRBD1 (6 bases). Trimming shortened V by 2 bases and J by 4 bases, and 8 bases separated the two germline ends. Germline V gives CDR1 MNHNS, CDR2 SASEGT. The CDR3 covers 14 residues. The CDR3 DNA reads as TGTGCCAGCAGTGAAACAGGGCCCACCGGGGAGCTGTTTTTT. Amino acids: CASSETGPTGELFF.

The chain is built from TRBV7-4 and TRBJ2-5; 11 positions agree with TRBD2. CDR3 length: 16 residues. Looked up from germline, CDR1 is SGHVT and CDR2 is SQSDAQ. Trimming removed 3 bases from V and 5 bases from J; junction bases left unmatched: 8. The CDR3 protein is CASSLTSGALGETQYF. Written as DNA, the CDR3 is TGTGCCAGCAGCTTGACTAGCGGGGCCCTGGGTGAGACCCAGTACTTC.

The rearrangement uses TRBV5-1 and TRBJ1-6, with TRBD1 matching 9 bases. The CDR3 runs to 12 residues. From germline, CDR1 is SGHRS and CDR2 YFSETQ. J was trimmed by 11 bases and V by 6 bases; bases with no gene match: 3. The CDR3 protein is CASTGTGTPLHF. For the CDR3, the DNA is TGCGCCAGCACCGGGACAGGGACACCCCTCCACTTT. Looking up the rest from reference TRBV5-1 and TRBJ1-6 gives the full variable domain: KAGVTQTPRYLIKTRGQQVTLSCSPISGHRSVSWYQQTPGQGLQFLFEYFSETQRNKGNFPGRFSGRQFSNSRSEMNVSTLELGDSALYLCASTGTGTPLHFGNGTRLTVT.

There are a few counts of this clonotype. The gene calls are TRBV3-1 and TRBJ1-2, with 8 bases matching TRBD1. V lost 1 base and J lost 4; bases outside the gene matches: 2. CDR1 and CDR2 (germline): LGHDT, YNNKEL (reference sequence). This CDR3 has 14 amino acids. Written as DNA, the CDR3 is TGTGCCAGCAGCCAAGGGGGACAGGTCTATGGCTACACCTTC. This translates into CASSQGGQVYGYTF.

The sample holds many counts of this clonotype. A read error may account for a junction end that differs from germline. The chain couples TRBV6-1 to TRBJ2-1; TRBD1 aligns across 7 bases. The CDR3 loop spans 16 amino acids. The germline V gene encodes CDR1 MNHNS and CDR2 SASEGT. This CDR3 is CASREGRDSFYNEQFF. DNA of the CDR3: TGTGCCAGCAGGGAAGGCCGGGACAGCTTTTACAATGAGCAGTTCTTC.